A single sample gave rise to the 26 T cell receptor beta chains below, sequenced in a study of control samples from healthy donors and cancer patients. Clones were read by immunoSEQ multiplex PCR, and TCRdb kept only the in-frame ones, dropping some. The sample lists approximately 120,000 clones, roughly 90% occurring once. Sequenced material: blood. The receptors here all came from a man younger than 30 in good health.

V usage is TRBV14 and J usage is TRBJ1-1, with D hard to call. Looked up from germline, CDR1 is SGHDN and CDR2 is FVKESK. This CDR3 is built from 15 residues. V lost 4 bases and J lost 1, with 13 bases in between. CDR3 region: CASSLIGISNTEAFF. The DNA of the CDR3 is TGTGCCAGCAGCCTAATCGGAATTTCGAACACTGAAGCTTTCTTT. Combining the CDR3 with reference TRBV14 and TRBJ1-1 gives the whole variable domain EAGVTQFPSHSVIEKGQTVTLRCDPISGHDNLYWYRRVMGKEIKFLLHFVKESKQDESGMPNNRFLAERTGGTYSTLKVQPAELEDSGVYFCASSLIGISNTEAFFGQGTRLTVV.

This clone was seen only once. The rearrangement uses TRBV7-9 and TRBJ2-7; D might be TRBD2 (6 bases). Trimming stripped 3 bases from V and 0 bases from J, with 15 bases between. CDR1 is SEHNR and CDR2 is FQNEAQ in the germline V gene (reference sequence). This CDR3 has 16 amino acids. CDR3 protein: CASSFGVAVSSYEQYF. In DNA, the CDR3 is TGTGCCAGCAGCTTTGGGGTAGCGGTAAGCTCCTACGAGCAGTACTTC. The full variable domain, its missing parts supplied by reference TRBV7-9 and TRBJ2-7, is DTGVSQNPRHKITKRGQNVTFRCDPISEHNRLYWYRQTLGQGPEFLTYFQNEAQLEKSRLLSDRFSAERPKGSFSTLEIQRTEQGDSAMYLCASSFGVAVSSYEQYFGPGTRLTVT.

J is TRBJ2-1 and V is TRBV10-1; tentative D call: TRBD2 (5 bases). Trimming left V 0 bases short and J 3 bases short, with 9 bases between. The CDR3 consists of 15 residues. Per germline, CDR1 WNHNN and CDR2 SYGVQD (reference sequence). CDR3 nucleotide sequence: TGCGCCAGCAGTGAGTCAAGAGGGATCTACAATGAGCAGTTCTTC. It codes for CASSESRGIYNEQFF.

This chain joins TRBV15 and TRBJ1-1, with 9 bases fitting TRBD1. V was clipped by 1 base and J by 10 bases; unmatched bases: 4. This CDR3 has 13 amino acids. Germline V gene lookup returns CDR1 LNHNV and CDR2 YYDKDF (reference sequence). The CDR3: CATSRVGTGLAFF. The CDR3 DNA follows: TGTGCCACCAGCAGAGTGGGGACAGGGCTAGCTTTCTTT. The full variable domain, rest sourced from reference TRBV15 and TRBJ1-1, is DAMVIQNPRYQVTQFGKPVTLSCSQTLNHNVMYWYQQKSSQAPKLLFHYYDKDFNNEADTPDNFQSRRPNTSFCFLDIRSPGLGDTAMYLCATSRVGTGLAFFGQGTRLTVV.

This chain uses TRBV5-4 with TRBJ2-7; maybe TRBD2 (6 bases). Trimming shortened V by 4 bases and J by 7 bases, and 9 bases separated the two germline ends. Germline V gives CDR1 SGHNT, CDR2 YYREEE (reference sequence). The length of the CDR3 is 11 residues. The CDR3: CASSRGREQYF. The CDR3 nucleotides read TGTGCCAGCAGCCGGGGGAGAGAGCAGTACTTC.

The J gene is TRBJ1-2, the V gene TRBV28, with 9 nucleotides matching TRBD1. CDR3 length: 15 residues. In germline, CDR1 is MDHEN, CDR2 SYDVKM. Trimming cost V 3 bases and J 2 bases; bases outside gene matches: 4. The CDR3 region has the DNA TGTGCCAGCAGTTTGCAGGACAGGGGCAACTATGGCTACACCTTC. It codes for CASSLQDRGNYGYTF.

The rearrangement links TRBV25-1 to TRBJ1-2; D is possibly TRBD1 (6 bases). The CDR3 contains 16 residues. Deletions cut 4 bases from V and 4 bases from J, with 19 bases between. Germline V lookup: CDR1 MGHDK, CDR2 SYGVNS. The CDR3 coding sequence is TGTGCCAGCAGTGGATATAGGGGGGGCGTTGGCTATGGCTACACCTTC. Protein sequence: CASSGYRGGVGYGYTF.

The chain is built from TRBV30 and TRBJ1-4; D unclear. This CDR3 region has 14 residues. V was pared by 0 bases and J by 8 bases, with 13 bases between. Per the germline V gene, CDR1 is GTSNPN and CDR2 is SVGIG (reference sequence). CDR3 bases: TGTGCCTGGAGTGTTGGGAAGGTACAAGAAAAACTGTTTTTT. Residues: CAWSVGKVQEKLFF.

The gene calls are TRBV5-1 and TRBJ2-1, with unresolved D. The CDR3 runs to 19 residues. Germline V lookup: CDR1 SGHRS, CDR2 YFSETQ. Trimming stripped 4 bases from V and 3 bases from J, with 26 bases between. The CDR3 DNA reads TGCGCCAGCAGCCTTAGGGCACCGAGGATTACCTATAACTACAATGAGCAGTTCTTC. It specifies CASSLRAPRITYNYNEQFF.

The V call is TRBV27, the J call TRBJ1-6, with TRBD1 matching 7 bases. This CDR3 region has 13 residues. Germline CDR1 MNHEY, CDR2 SMNVEV (reference sequence). J gave up 11 bases and V 8 bases, and 9 bases lay outside the gene matches. The CDR3 region has the DNA TGTGCCAGCTGCTACAGGGGAGAAACACCCCTCCACTTT. It yields the protein CASCYRGETPLHF.

The chain is built from TRBV21-1 and TRBJ2-7; the listed D gene, TRBD2, was not tested against the DNA. TRBV21-1 constitutes a pseudogene. The CDR3 runs to 12 residues. The CDR3 region has the DNA TGTGCCAGCAGCAAAGGCGGAGGGGAGCAGTACTTC. Its protein product is CASSKGGGEQYF.

V and J are TRBV7-9 and TRBJ2-1; D is perhaps TRBD2 (5 bases). Trimming took 5 bases from V and 10 from J, leaving 12 bases between them. The CDR3 totals 12 residues. Looked up from germline, CDR1 is SEHNR and CDR2 is FQNEAQ (reference sequence). The CDR3 loop reads CASSLDFHEQFF. CDR3 DNA: TGTGCCAGCAGCCTGGACTTCCACGAGCAGTTCTTC.

V is TRBV19 and J is TRBJ2-7; 7 positions match TRBD1. Germline V gene sequence: CDR1 LNHDA, CDR2 SQIVND (reference sequence). V was pared by 5 bases and J by 1 base, with 5 bases of the junction left unmatched. CDR3 length: 14 residues. CDR3 in amino acids: CASSGQVLSYEQYF. CDR3 bases: TGTGCCAGTAGTGGACAGGTCCTATCCTACGAGCAGTACTTC. Filled out from reference TRBV19 and TRBJ2-7, the complete variable domain reads DGGITQSPKYLFRKEGQNVTLSCEQNLNHDAMYWYRQDPGQGLRLIYYSQIVNDFQKGDIAEGYSVSREKKESFPLTVTSAQKNPTAFYLCASSGQVLSYEQYFGPGTRLTVT.

In this sample, this clone turned up a few times. This chain connects TRBV4-1 to TRBJ1-5; D is possibly TRBD1 (5 bases). The CDR3 contains 15 residues. V was pared by 4 bases and J by 3 bases, with 13 bases between. The germline V gene has CDR1 MGHRA and CDR2 YSYEKL. The CDR3 nucleotides read TGCGCCAGCAGCCTACCAGACAGCACCAATCAGCCCCAGCATTTT. Translated: CASSLPDSTNQPQHF.

The CDR3 loop is CASSLRGSNQPQHF. Here the CDR3 DNA reads TGTGCCAGCAGCCTCAGGGGTAGCAATCAGCCCCAGCATTTT. The chain employs TRBV7-2 and TRBJ1-5; D might be TRBD1 (6 bases). The germline gives CDR1 SGHTA, CDR2 FQGNSA. The CDR3 is 14 amino acids. V dropped 5 bases and J dropped 0 bases, with 8 bases sitting between them. Using reference TRBV7-2 and TRBJ1-5 for the parts outside the CDR3, the full variable domain is GAGVSQSPSNKVTEKGKDVELRCDPISGHTALYWYRQSLGQGLEFLIYFQGNSAPDKSGLPSDRFSAERTGGSVSTLTIQRTQQEDSAVYLCASSLRGSNQPQHFGDGTRLSIL.

The rearrangement links TRBV9 to TRBJ2-5; 10 nucleotides align to TRBD1. Losses at the gene ends were 0 bases for V and 4 bases for J; bases not matched to a gene: 3. The CDR3 spans 15 residues. The germline V gene encodes CDR1 SGDLS and CDR2 YYNGEE. The CDR3 loop reads CASSVGRTGGETQYF. The CDR3 DNA follows: TGTGCCAGCAGCGTAGGCAGGACAGGGGGAGAGACCCAGTACTTC.

The rearrangement links TRBV10-2 to TRBJ2-4, with 7 bases that match TRBD1. CDR3 length equals 17 residues. V shed 3 bases and J 0 bases; nucleotides not matched to a gene: 8. Germline CDR1 reads WSHSY; CDR2 reads SAAADI. CDR3: CASSEPTGWIAKNIQYF. The CDR3, as DNA: TGCGCCAGCAGTGAACCGACAGGGTGGATAGCCAAAAACATTCAGTACTTC.

This clone was picked up a small number of times. The chain combines TRBV25-1 with TRBJ1-6; D ambiguous. V was pared by 2 bases and J by 9 bases, with 5 bases between. The CDR3 spans 12 residues. Germline CDR1 is MGHDK and CDR2 is SYGVNS. The CDR3 DNA is TGTGCCAGCAGTGAAAAGGGTTCACCCCTCCACTTT. As protein: CASSEKGSPLHF.

This chain links TRBV29-1 with TRBJ2-1; the match to TRBD1 covers 12 bases. The CDR3 extends over 13 amino acids. Germline CDR1 reads SQVTM; CDR2 reads ANQGSEA. V shed 6 bases, J shed 9 bases, and the junction held 6 bases outside the gene matches. In nucleotides, the CDR3 is TGCAGCGTGGGACAGGGGGCGATCAGTGAGCAGTTCTTC. It specifies CSVGQGAISEQFF.

The chain carries TRBV6-2 or TRBV6-3 and TRBJ1-5; 8 bases match TRBD1. V was clipped by 5 bases and J by 1 base; unmatched bases: 4. CDR1 is MNHEY, CDR2 SVGEGT, per germline. CDR3 length: 15 amino acids. The CDR3 DNA reads TGTGCCAGCAGTACGGGGGACAGGAGCAATCAGCCCCAGCATTTT. This codes for CASSTGDRSNQPQHF.

V and J are TRBV5-1 and TRBJ2-3, with TRBD1 as a possible D gene (5 bases). Germline V gives CDR1 SGHRS, CDR2 YFSETQ. The length of the CDR3 is 14 residues. The V gene lost 2 bases and the J gene lost 5 bases, with 12 bases spanning the gap. The CDR3 DNA follows: TGCGCCAGCAGCTTAGACAGAAGGGGAGATACGCAGTATTTT. Protein product: CASSLDRRGDTQYF.

This clone was counted between two and nine times. The chain recombines TRBV3-1 (or the pseudogene TRBV3-2) with TRBJ1-1; TRBD1 is a possible D gene (5 bases). V dropped 1 base and J dropped 4 bases, with 10 bases sitting between them. The CDR3 spans 14 residues. Germline values: CDR1 LGHDT, CDR2 YNNKEL (reference sequence). CDR3 DNA sequence: TGTGCCAGCAGCCAAGCTGGGGGGAGCACTGAAGCTTTCTTT. Residues: CASSQAGGSTEAFF.

The chain employs TRBV6-5 and TRBJ1-2; 11 bases align to TRBD1. The CDR3 contains 16 residues. Germline CDR1 and CDR2: MNHEY and SVGAGI. V dropped 4 bases and J dropped 2; count of bases not matched to a gene: 6. The CDR3 loop is CASSWTGGGPNYGYTF. CDR3 coding DNA: TGTGCCAGCAGTTGGACAGGGGGCGGACCAAACTATGGCTACACCTTC.

This chain joins TRBV18 and TRBJ1-2; 8 positions match TRBD1. Germline trimming cut 6 bases from V and 4 bases from J; bases unmatched to any gene: 10. Per germline, CDR1 KGHSH and CDR2 LQKENI. The CDR3 is 15 residues long. In nucleotides, the CDR3 is TGTGCCAGCTCCCTAGAAGGACAGGGTGGCTATGGCTACACCTTC. Protein product: CASSLEGQGGYGYTF.

The rearrangement links TRBV27 to TRBJ2-1; possible D gene TRBD1, 6 bases. CDR3 length: 14 residues. With 2 bases removed from V and 6 bases from J, the gap between germline ends came to 11 bases. Germline CDR1 MNHEY, CDR2 SMNVEV (reference sequence). The chain's CDR3 is CASSLQGIGNEQFF. The CDR3 DNA is TGTGCCAGCAGTTTACAGGGGATAGGCAATGAGCAGTTCTTC.

The rearrangement uses TRBV9 and TRBJ1-2, with 9 bases aligning to TRBD1. J lost 3 bases, V lost 0 bases, and 12 bases had no gene match. The CDR3 contains 18 residues. The V gene's germline CDR1 is SGDLS and CDR2 YYNGEE. CDR3 loop: CASSVVRGQGTSYYGYTF. CDR3 bases: TGTGCCAGCAGCGTAGTTCGAGGACAGGGGACTTCCTACTATGGCTACACCTTC.